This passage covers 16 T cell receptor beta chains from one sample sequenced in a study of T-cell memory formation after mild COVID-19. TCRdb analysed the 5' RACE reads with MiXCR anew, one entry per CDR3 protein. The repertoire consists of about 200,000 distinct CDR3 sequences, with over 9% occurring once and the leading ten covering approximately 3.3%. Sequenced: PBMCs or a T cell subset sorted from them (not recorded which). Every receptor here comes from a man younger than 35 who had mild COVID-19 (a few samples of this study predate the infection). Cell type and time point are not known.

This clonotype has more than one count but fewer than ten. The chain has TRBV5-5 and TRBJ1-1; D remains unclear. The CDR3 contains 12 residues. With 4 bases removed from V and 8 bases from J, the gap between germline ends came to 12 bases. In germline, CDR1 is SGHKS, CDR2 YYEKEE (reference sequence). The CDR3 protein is CASSPSDGEAFF. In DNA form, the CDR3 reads TGTGCCAGCAGCCCCTCGGACGGAGAAGCTTTCTTT.

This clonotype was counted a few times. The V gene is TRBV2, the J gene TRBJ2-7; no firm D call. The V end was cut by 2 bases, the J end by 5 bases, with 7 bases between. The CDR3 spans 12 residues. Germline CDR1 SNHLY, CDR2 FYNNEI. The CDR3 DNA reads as TGTGCCAGCAGTGAAAGGACGGACGAGCAGTACTTC. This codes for CASSERTDEQYF.

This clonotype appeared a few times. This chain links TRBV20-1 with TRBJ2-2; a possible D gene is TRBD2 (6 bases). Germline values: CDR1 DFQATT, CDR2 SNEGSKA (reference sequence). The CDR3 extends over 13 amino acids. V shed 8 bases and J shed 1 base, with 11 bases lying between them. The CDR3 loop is CSLLGGNTGELFF. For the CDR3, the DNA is TGCAGTCTCTTGGGAGGGAACACCGGGGAGCTGTTTTTT.

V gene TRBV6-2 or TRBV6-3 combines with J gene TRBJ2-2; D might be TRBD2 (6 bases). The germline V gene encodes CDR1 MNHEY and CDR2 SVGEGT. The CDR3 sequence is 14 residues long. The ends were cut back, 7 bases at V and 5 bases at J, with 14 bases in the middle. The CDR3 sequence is CASTAGTSTGELFF. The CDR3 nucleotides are TGTGCCAGCACCGCCGGGACTTCAACCGGGGAGCTGTTTTTT.

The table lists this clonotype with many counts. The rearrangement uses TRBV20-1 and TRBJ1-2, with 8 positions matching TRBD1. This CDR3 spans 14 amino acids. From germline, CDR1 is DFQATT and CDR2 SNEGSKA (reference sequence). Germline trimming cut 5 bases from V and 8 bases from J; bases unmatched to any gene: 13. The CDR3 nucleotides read TGCAGTGCTCGCGTTGACAGGGGCCCTGGCGGCTACACCTTC. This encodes CSARVDRGPGGYTF.

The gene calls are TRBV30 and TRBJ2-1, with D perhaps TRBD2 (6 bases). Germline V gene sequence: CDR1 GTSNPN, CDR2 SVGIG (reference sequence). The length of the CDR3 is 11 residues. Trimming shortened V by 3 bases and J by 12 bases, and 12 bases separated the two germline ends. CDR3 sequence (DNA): TGTGCCTGGAGCCGGGACTTACTGCAGTTCTTC. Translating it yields CAWSRDLLQFF. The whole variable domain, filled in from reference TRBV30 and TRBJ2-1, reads SQTIHQWPATLVQPVGSPLSLECTVEGTSNPNLYWYRQAAGRGLQLLFYSVGIGQISSEVPQNLSASRPQDRQFILSSKKLLLSDSGFYLCAWSRDLLQFFGPGTRLTVL.

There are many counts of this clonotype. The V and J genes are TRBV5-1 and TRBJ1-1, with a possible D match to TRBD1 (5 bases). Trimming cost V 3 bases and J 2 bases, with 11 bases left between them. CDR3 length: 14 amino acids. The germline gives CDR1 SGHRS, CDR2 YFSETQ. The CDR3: CASSSYGGNTEAFF. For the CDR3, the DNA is TGCGCCAGCAGCTCGTATGGGGGAAACACTGAAGCTTTCTTT.

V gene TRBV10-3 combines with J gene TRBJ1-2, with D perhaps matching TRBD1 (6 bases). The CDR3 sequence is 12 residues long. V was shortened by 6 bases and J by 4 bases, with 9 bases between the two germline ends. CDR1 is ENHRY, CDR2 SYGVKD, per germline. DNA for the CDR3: TGTGCCATCAGACAGGGAATCTATGGCTACACCTTC. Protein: CAIRQGIYGYTF.

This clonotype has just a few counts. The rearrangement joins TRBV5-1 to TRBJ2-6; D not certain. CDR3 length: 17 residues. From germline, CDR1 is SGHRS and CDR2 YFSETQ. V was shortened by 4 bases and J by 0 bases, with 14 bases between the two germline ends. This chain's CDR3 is CASSLLGLISGANVLTF. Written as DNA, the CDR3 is TGCGCCAGCAGCCTTTTGGGCCTAATCTCTGGGGCCAACGTCCTGACTTTC. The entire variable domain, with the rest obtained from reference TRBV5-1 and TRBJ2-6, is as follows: KAGVTQTPRYLIKTRGQQVTLSCSPISGHRSVSWYQQTPGQGLQFLFEYFSETQRNKGNFPGRFSGRQFSNSRSEMNVSTLELGDSALYLCASSLLGLISGANVLTFGAGSRLTVL.

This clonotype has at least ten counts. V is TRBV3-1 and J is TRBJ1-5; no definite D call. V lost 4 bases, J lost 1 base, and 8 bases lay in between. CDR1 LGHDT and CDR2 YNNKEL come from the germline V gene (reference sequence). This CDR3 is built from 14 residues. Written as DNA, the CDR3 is TGTGCCAGCAGCCTCGGTTGGAGCAATCAGCCCCAGCATTTT. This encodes CASSLGWSNQPQHF.

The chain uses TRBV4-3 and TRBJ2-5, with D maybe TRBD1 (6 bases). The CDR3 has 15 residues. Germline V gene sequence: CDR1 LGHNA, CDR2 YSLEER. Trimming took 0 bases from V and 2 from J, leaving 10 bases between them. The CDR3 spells CASSQDLQGQETQYF. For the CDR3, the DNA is TGCGCCAGCAGCCAAGATTTACAGGGTCAAGAGACCCAGTACTTC.

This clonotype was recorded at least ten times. The CDR3 coding sequence is TGTGCCAGCAGCTTAGTGTCCGGGAGTACCACTGAAGCTTTCTTT. Translating gives CASSLVSGSTTEAFF. The chain links TRBV7-9 to TRBJ1-1; the D is unclear. V was trimmed by 1 base and J by 4 bases, leaving 13 bases between them. The CDR3 runs 15 residues. Germline CDR1 reads SEHNR; CDR2 reads FQNEAQ (reference sequence).

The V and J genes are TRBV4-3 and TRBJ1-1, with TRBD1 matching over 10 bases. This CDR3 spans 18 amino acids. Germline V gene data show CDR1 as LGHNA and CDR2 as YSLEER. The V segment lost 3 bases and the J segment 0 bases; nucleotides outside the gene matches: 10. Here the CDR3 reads CASSQTGGNFGMNTEAFF. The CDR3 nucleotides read TGCGCCAGCAGCCAGACAGGGGGCAACTTTGGGATGAACACTGAAGCTTTCTTT.

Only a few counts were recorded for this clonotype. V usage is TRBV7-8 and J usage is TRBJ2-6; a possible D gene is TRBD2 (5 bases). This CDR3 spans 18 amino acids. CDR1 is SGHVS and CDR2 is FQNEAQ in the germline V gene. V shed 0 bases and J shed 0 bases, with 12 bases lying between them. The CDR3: CASSLAGLDFSGANVLTF. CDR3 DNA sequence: TGTGCCAGCAGCTTAGCAGGGTTGGACTTCTCTGGGGCCAACGTCCTGACTTTC.

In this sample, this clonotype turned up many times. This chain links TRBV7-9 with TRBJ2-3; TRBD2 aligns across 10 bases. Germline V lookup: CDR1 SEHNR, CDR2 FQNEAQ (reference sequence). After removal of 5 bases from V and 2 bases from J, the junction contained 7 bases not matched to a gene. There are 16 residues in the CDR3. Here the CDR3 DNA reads TGTGCCAGCAGCGAGGGGCTAGCGGGGGCCACAGATACGCAGTATTTT. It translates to CASSEGLAGATDTQYF.

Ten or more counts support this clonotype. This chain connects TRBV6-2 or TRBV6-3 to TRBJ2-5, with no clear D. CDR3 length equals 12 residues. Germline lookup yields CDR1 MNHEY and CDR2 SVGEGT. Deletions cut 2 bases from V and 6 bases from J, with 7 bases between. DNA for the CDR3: TGTGCCAGCAGTTACCCGGAACAGACCCAGTACTTC. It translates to CASSYPEQTQYF.